A selection of T cell receptor beta chains follows, all from one sample in a study of regulatory T cells in long-lasting Graves disease. TCRdb re-called the multiplex PCR reads through MiXCR, storing one row per CDR3 protein. The table shows a few hundred thousand distinct CDR3 sequences, with around 24% occurring only once. The starting material was peripheral blood mononuclear cells (PBMCs), obtained when the disease was refractory, from a patient treated with antithyroid drugs. The receptors were sampled from a female donor with Graves disease. The CDR3 runs from the conserved cysteine through the conserved F or W. A D gene is named only where the DNA matches it firmly. Clone size is not always given. Where it is, it says once, few, many or a class for expanded clones.

TRBV20-1	TRBJ1-6	many	TRBD1	CSALQTGDSPLHF	TGCAGTGCTCTGCAGACAGGGGACTCACCCCTCCACTTT
TRBV27	TRBJ1-3	NA	NA	CASSLWVPFSGNTIYF	TGTGCCAGCAGTTTATGGGTTCCCTTCTCAGGAAACACCATATATTTT
TRBV28	TRBJ2-6	many	NA	CASSSQGSGANVLTF	TGTGCCAGCAGTTCCCAGGGTTCAGGGGCCAACGTCCTGACTTTC
TRBV6-1	TRBJ1-6	many	NA	CASSEPRRAYNSPLHF	TGTGCCAGCAGTGAACCTCGAAGAGCCTATAATTCACCCCTCCACTTT
TRBV19	TRBJ2-7	few	NA	CASSITGGDEQYF	TGTGCCAGTAGTATTACTGGAGGGGACGAGCAGTACTTC
TRBV2	TRBJ2-5	many	NA	CASCRDVQETQYF	TGTGCCAGCTGCCGGGACGTACAAGAGACCCAGTACTTC
TRBV29-1	TRBJ1-1	NA	NA	CSVEPGFGTEAFF	TGCAGCGTTGAGCCAGGTTTCGGGACTGAAGCTTTCTTT
TRBV15	TRBJ2-7	NA	TRBD1	CATSKQQGAAYEQYF	TGTGCCACCAGCAAACAACAGGGGGCCGCCTACGAGCAGTACTTC
TRBV7-9	TRBJ2-7	many	TRBD2	CASSLAAGLAEEEHTYEQYF	TGTGCCAGCAGCTTAGCGGCGGGACTAGCGGAGGAGGAGCACACCTACGAGCAGTACTTC
TRBV20-1	TRBJ1-5	many	TRBD1	CSASGTGKGFSNQPQHF	TGCAGTGCTAGTGGGACAGGGAAAGGTTTCAGCAATCAGCCCCAGCATTTT
TRBV12-3/TRBV12-4	TRBJ2-2	NA	NA	CASSLKGNTGELFF	TGTGCCAGCAGTCTCAAGGGGAACACCGGGGAGCTGTTTTTT
TRBV28	TRBJ1-2	many	NA	CASRTTGNYGYTF	TGTGCCAGCAGAACTACAGGGAACTATGGCTACACCTTC
TRBV12-3/TRBV12-4	TRBJ1-5	NA	NA	CASSPGVAQPQHF	TGTGCCAGCAGTCCAGGGGTTGCTCAGCCCCAGCATTTT
TRBV29-1	TRBJ2-1	NA	NA	CSVRRTESHEQFF	TGCAGCGTTAGAAGGACAGAGAGCCATGAGCAGTTCTTC
TRBV7-2	TRBJ2-7	many	TRBD2	CASSLGASGTYEQYF	TGTGCCAGCAGCTTGGGAGCTAGCGGAACCTACGAGCAGTACTTC
TRBV27	TRBJ2-5	many	TRBD2	CASQKLAGGLETQYF	TGTGCCAGCCAAAAACTAGCGGGAGGATTGGAGACCCAGTACTTC
TRBV6-2/TRBV6-3	TRBJ2-7	NA	NA	CATGWRGPYEQYF	TGTGCCACCGGTTGGCGGGGGCCCTACGAGCAGTACTTC
TRBV5-5	TRBJ2-2	NA	NA	CASISGSANTGELFF	TGTGCCAGCATTTCCGGGAGCGCGAACACCGGGGAGCTGTTTTTT
TRBV5-4	TRBJ2-7	NA	TRBD1	CASSLAGQGNKQYF	TGTGCCAGCAGCTTGGCAGGACAGGGCAATAAGCAGTACTTC
TRBV13	TRBJ2-2	few	TRBD2	CASGPLAGENTGELFF	TGTGCCAGCGGGCCACTGGCGGGAGAGAACACCGGGGAGCTGTTTTTT
TRBV11-2	TRBJ2-5	NA	TRBD1	CASSPLRTGQETQYF	TGTGCCAGCAGCCCCTTACGGACAGGGCAAGAGACCCAGTACTTC
TRBV7-2	TRBJ2-7	NA	TRBD2	CASSSEAGASTYEQYF	TGTGCCAGCAGCTCAGAGGCGGGAGCCTCTACCTACGAGCAGTACTTC
TRBV14	TRBJ1-1	few	NA	CASSQDVGRTEAFF	TGTGCCAGCAGCCAAGACGTGGGGAGGACTGAAGCTTTCTTT
TRBV7-2	TRBJ2-2	NA	TRBD2	CASSTGLAGGRTGELFF	TGTGCCAGCAGCACAGGACTAGCGGGAGGTAGAACCGGGGAGCTGTTTTTT
TRBV7-2	TRBJ2-7	many	TRBD1	CASSLGQGAYEQYF	TGTGCCAGCAGCTTAGGACAGGGCGCCTACGAGCAGTACTTC
TRBV12-3/TRBV12-4	TRBJ2-3	NA	TRBD2	CASSPGLANTDTQYF	TGTGCCAGCTCTCCGGGACTAGCGAATACAGATACGCAGTATTTT
TRBV19	TRBJ2-7	NA	TRBD2	CASSIFLAGASGVKYEQYF	TGTGCCAGTAGTATATTCTTAGCGGGAGCTTCAGGCGTCAAATACGAGCAGTACTTC
TRBV29-1	TRBJ2-1	NA	TRBD2	CSGAGPSGRTYNEQFF	TGCAGCGGAGCGGGGCCTAGCGGGAGAACCTACAATGAGCAGTTCTTC
TRBV4-2	TRBJ2-7	few	NA	CASSRDGQDTYEQYF	TGTGCCAGCAGCCGAGATGGGCAGGACACCTACGAGCAGTACTTC
TRBV10-3	TRBJ1-1	few	NA	CAIRTGQKNTEAFF	TGTGCCATCAGGACAGGACAAAAGAACACTGAAGCTTTCTTT
TRBV7-9	TRBJ1-1	few	NA	CASSLESVGEAFF	TGTGCCAGCAGCTTAGAGTCAGTTGGCGAAGCTTTCTTT
TRBV15	TRBJ2-5	many	NA	CATSRGGRGLEQETQYF	TGTGCCACCAGCAGAGGAGGGCGGGGTCTGGAACAAGAGACCCAGTACTTC
TRBV29-1	TRBJ2-7	NA	TRBD2	CSVYLRAGRAYEQYF	TGCAGCGTTTACCTCCGGGCAGGGAGGGCCTACGAGCAGTACTTC
TRBV4-3	TRBJ2-7	NA	NA	CASSHQGGGEQYF	TGCGCCAGCAGCCACCAAGGGGGGGGGGAGCAGTACTTC
TRBV5-1	TRBJ2-7	NA	TRBD2	CASSFQTGTTDEQYF	TGCGCCAGCAGCTTCCAAACCGGGACTACCGACGAGCAGTACTTC
TRBV20-1	TRBJ1-2	many	NA	CSARGPSRGYTF	TGCAGTGCTAGAGGGCCCTCCCGGGGCTACACCTTC
TRBV7-2	TRBJ2-2	few	TRBD1	CASSLRGGYTGELFF	TGTGCCAGCAGCTTAAGAGGGGGCTACACCGGGGAGCTGTTTTTT
TRBV5-1	TRBJ2-7	many	TRBD2	CASSLATTGGNVQYF	TGCGCCAGCAGCTTGGCCACGACGGGAGGGAATGTGCAGTACTTC
TRBV29-1	TRBJ2-6	once	NA	CSVWTDSGANVLTF	TGCAGCGTCTGGACCGACTCTGGGGCCAACGTCCTGACTTTC
TRBV6-2/TRBV6-3	TRBJ1-2	NA	NA	CASSYLTGNYYGYTF	TGTGCCAGCAGTTACCTGACAGGAAACTACTATGGCTACACCTTC
TRBV6-1	TRBJ1-1	few	NA	CASREGMKAFF	TGTGCCAGCAGGGAGGGAATGAAAGCTTTCTTT
TRBV28	TRBJ2-5	many	NA	CASSSPGGVETQYF	TGTGCCAGCAGTTCCCCCGGCGGTGTGGAGACCCAGTACTTC
TRBV5-1	TRBJ1-1	NA	NA	CASSGRSTEAFF	TGCGCCAGCAGCGGCCGTAGCACTGAAGCTTTCTTT
TRBV19	TRBJ1-1	few	NA	CASSMVTGLNTEAFF	TGTGCCAGTAGTATGGTAACCGGATTGAACACTGAAGCTTTCTTT
TRBV19	TRBJ1-5	NA	NA	CASSIEQGMFQPQHF	TGTGCCAGTAGTATAGAACAGGGAATGTTTCAGCCCCAGCATTTT
TRBV13	TRBJ1-4	many	NA	CASSRGPSGEKLFF	TGTGCCAGCAGCCGGGGACCATCAGGGGAAAAACTGTTTTTT
TRBV6-1	TRBJ2-7	many	NA	CASRTIYEQYF	TGTGCCAGCAGGACAATCTACGAGCAGTACTTC
TRBV6-9	TRBJ2-1	few	NA	CASSYQGGFHNEQFF	TGTGCCAGCAGTTACCAGGGGGGTTTCCACAATGAGCAGTTCTTC
TRBV7-8	TRBJ2-7	few	NA	CASSSKLGPSEQYF	TGTGCCAGCAGCTCGAAGCTTGGGCCTTCCGAGCAGTACTTC
TRBV28	TRBJ1-1	many	NA	CASSFDVNEAFF	TGTGCCAGCAGTTTCGACGTTAATGAAGCTTTCTTT